This TCR beta chain was observed in a study of breast tumors, draining lymph nodes, adjacent tissues. Whole-study results and caveats: The lymph node origin of tumor T cells was framed as consistent with a hypothesis, not demonstrated. Data fit most tumor T cells coming from lymph node, expanding in tumor. Compared with lymph nodes, tumors were less diverse; compared with nontumor tissue, more.

MiXCR, applied by TCRdb to the multiplex PCR reads, yields one record per CDR3 protein. The table has approximately 170,000 distinct CDR3 sequences, roughly 30% seen once. This clonotype was picked up many times. What it binds is not known. CDR3 length: 18 residues. CDR1 is DFQATT, CDR2 SNEGSKA, per germline (reference sequence). V was clipped by 3 bases and J by 3 bases; unmatched bases: 12. The lymph nodes were axillary draining lymph nodes from breast cancer patients. The rearrangement joins TRBV20-1 to TRBJ2-3; 13 bases match TRBD2. This TCR was recovered from a female donor with breast cancer. Some clones in this sample may be carry-over from other donors' samples. Specimen: axillary lymph node tissue. The CDR3, as DNA: TGCAGTGCTAGTGCACTAGCGGGGGGGCAAGTGGGGACAGATACGCAGTATTTT. This sequence encodes CSASALAGGQVGTDTQYF.